Following are 2 T cell receptor beta chains from one sample sequenced in a study of control samples from healthy donors and cancer patients. Sequenced by immunoSEQ multiplex PCR; TCRdb stores in-frame clones only, minus some. Of some 210,000 clones listed, 91% are singletons. What was sequenced was blood. The receptors derive from a man younger than 45 in good health.

The chain has TRBV2 and TRBJ2-7; D gene ambiguous. The CDR3 runs to 14 residues. CDR1 and CDR2 from the germline V gene are SNHLY and FYNNEI. V dropped 3 bases and J dropped 2 bases, with 11 bases sitting between them. CDR3 in amino acids: CASSDRGVAYEQYF. As DNA, the CDR3 is TGTGCCAGCAGTGATAGAGGCGTTGCCTACGAGCAGTACTTC.

V is TRBV5-1 and J is TRBJ1-4; D perhaps matches TRBD1 (5 bases). The V end lost 1 base, the J end lost 1 base, and 11 bases lay between the germline ends. The CDR3 loop spans 16 amino acids. CDR1 SGHRS and CDR2 YFSETQ come from the germline V gene. DNA for the CDR3: TGCGCCAGCAGCTTGTACGGGGCGCGAACTAATGAAAAACTGTTTTTT. Translating it yields CASSLYGARTNEKLFF.